The clone carrying this TCR beta chain was counted many times. No antigen is known for it. This sample is drawn from a study of blood T cells in healthy people across ages. Findings of the study overall: For the donors, CMV status was unknown and possibly confounded expanded clonotype changes.

The CDR3 contains 13 residues. Trimming at V came to 6 bases and at J to 2 bases, leaving 2 bases not matched to a gene. Germline V gene lookup returns CDR1 MNHNS and CDR2 SASEGT. The authors extracted at least 5.5 micrograms of total RNA per sample. Sample-barcoded 5' priming and a J-beta primer mix drove a second PCR of 7 to 11 cycles. The template-switch adaptor, which had 12 random nucleotides, put a tag on each cDNA molecule. TCRdb recomputed calls from the 5' RACE reads with MiXCR, one row per CDR3 protein. The data contain around 650,000 distinct CDR3 sequences, around 32% of them singletons. V and J are TRBV6-1 and TRBJ2-3; 7 bases map to TRBD1. The sample consisted of blood. This TCR was sampled from a woman of 80 years or more in good health. Written as DNA, the CDR3 is TGTGCCAGCAGCGGGACAGACACAGATACGCAGTATTTT. Translating gives CASSGTDTDTQYF.